This T cell receptor (beta chain) is from a study of T cells after yellow fever vaccination. Trimming took 3 bases from V and 5 from J, leaving 10 bases between them. Germline CDR1 is DFQATT and CDR2 is SNEGSKA (reference sequence). The CDR3 runs 12 residues. MiXCR, run by TCRdb on the 5' RACE reads, gives a single entry per CDR3 protein. Of about 300,000 distinct CDR3 sequences in the sample, less than 9.5% were seen once. Sequenced material: CD4+ T cells sorted from PBMCs, taken 5 days after the yellow fever booster vaccination. The chain recombines TRBV20-1 with TRBJ2-5; D is unresolved. The receptor was isolated from a man aged 18 to 29 who received the YFV17D yellow fever vaccine. CDR3 loop: CSASDSSETQYF. CDR3 coding DNA: TGCAGTGCTAGCGATAGCAGTGAGACCCAGTACTTC.